The 28 T cell receptor beta chains below come from one sample, sequenced in a study of T cells in Graves' hyperthyroidism and ophthalmopathy (dated by TCRdb to between 2018 and 2020). The protocol used for the library was multiplex PCR. For sequencing, an Illumina HiSeq 2000 was employed. The TCR beta CDR3 regions were amplified from RNA transcripts. For the first round of RT-PCR on the TCR CDR3, the HTBI primer set was used together with the Qiagen OneStep RT-PCR kit. TCRdb reworked the public reads: Q25 trimming with fastp, MiXCR clone assembly, productive beta chains retained. CDR3 protein duplicates are merged, each entry listing the most common genes and DNA. The sample data list 250,000 to 300,000 distinct CDR3 sequences, and about 13% of these were observed just once. The ten largest account for 6.5% to 10% of the sample. Sequences were obtained from blood. The source of these receptors is a woman between 40 and 55 years old with Graves' hyperthyroidism.

There are many counts of this clonotype. The chain combines TRBV27 with TRBJ2-1; perhaps D is TRBD1 or TRBD2 (5 bases each). Between the trimmed V and J ends, which lost 10 bases and 0 bases, there was a span of 19 bases. This CDR3 is 16 amino acids long. Germline lookup yields CDR1 MNHEY and CDR2 SMNVEV (reference sequence). The CDR3 is CATNPGAVSSYNEQFF. For the CDR3, the DNA is TGTGCCACCAACCCCGGGGCCGTCTCCTCCTACAATGAGCAGTTCTTC.

This sequence joins TRBV20-1 and TRBJ1-2, with D uncertain. This CDR3 has 14 residues. CDR1 is DFQATT, CDR2 SNEGSKA, per germline (reference sequence). The germline V and J ends were trimmed by 1 base and 8 bases, with 17 bases remaining between them. The CDR3 nucleotides read TGCAGTGCTAGAGGGAGGGCGAGGGTTCGAGGCTACACCTTC. This gives the protein CSARGRARVRGYTF.

There are many counts of this clonotype. The chain joins TRBV29-1 to TRBJ2-1; D is undetermined. This CDR3 has 13 amino acids. Germline CDR1 is SQVTM and CDR2 is ANQGSEA. V was pared by 4 bases and J by 0 bases, with 7 bases between. This CDR3 reads CSVVRHSYNEQFF. The CDR3 DNA sequence: TGCAGCGTTGTGAGACACTCCTACAATGAGCAGTTCTTC.

This clonotype was recorded at least ten times. The chain joins TRBV28 to TRBJ2-5, with D possibly matching TRBD2 (5 bases). The CDR3 length is 16 residues. Trimming stripped 5 bases from V and 1 base from J, with 17 bases between. CDR1 MDHEN and CDR2 SYDVKM come from the germline V gene. CDR3 in amino acids: CASSLRLPLTQETQYF. Here the CDR3 DNA reads TGTGCCAGCAGTCTCCGACTACCACTAACCCAAGAGACCCAGTACTTC.

This clonotype turned up a few times. V usage is TRBV4-2 and J usage is TRBJ2-3; no clear D gene. Germline CDR1 LGHNA, CDR2 YNFKEQ. This CDR3 has 15 amino acids. Trimming left V 0 bases short and J 2 bases short, with 9 bases between. CDR3 residues: CASSQDRRTTDTQYF. CDR3 nucleotide sequence: TGTGCCAGCAGCCAAGATAGACGGACCACAGATACGCAGTATTTT.

At least ten counts were recorded for this clonotype. This sequence joins TRBV11-2 and TRBJ1-1; perhaps TRBD1 as D (5 bases). CDR1 is SGHAT and CDR2 is FQNNGV in the germline V gene. V lost 2 bases and J 4 bases, leaving 14 bases between the germline ends. This CDR3 comprises 15 residues. The CDR3 loop is CASSLIRGTSTEAFF. In nucleotides, the CDR3 is TGTGCCAGCAGCTTAATCCGGGGGACTAGCACTGAAGCTTTCTTT.

Many counts were recorded for this clonotype. The genes are TRBV18 and TRBJ2-1; D is possibly TRBD1 or TRBD2 (5 bases each). CDR1 and CDR2 from the germline V gene are KGHSH and LQKENI. V gave up 0 bases and J gave up 9 bases, with 12 bases separating them. This CDR3 has 14 amino acids. CDR3 loop: CASSPPRDRSEQFF. The CDR3 coding sequence is TGTGCCAGCTCACCACCCCGGGACCGGAGTGAGCAGTTCTTC.

Ten or more counts support this clonotype. This chain's CDR3 is CSASDSATSVNEQFF. As DNA, the CDR3 is TGCAGTGCTAGCGACTCGGCTACTAGCGTAAATGAGCAGTTCTTC. The chain uses TRBV20-1 and TRBJ2-1; 7 bases line up with TRBD2. In germline, CDR1 is DFQATT, CDR2 SNEGSKA (reference sequence). The CDR3 covers 15 residues. With V trimmed by 3 bases and J by 7 bases, 12 bases remained unmatched.

This clonotype was seen a handful of times. The V gene is TRBV6-2 or TRBV6-3, the J gene TRBJ1-2; D is perhaps TRBD1 (6 bases). V lost 1 base and J 7 bases, leaving 13 bases between the germline ends. Germline V gene lookup returns CDR1 MNHEY and CDR2 SVGEGT. This CDR3 has 14 residues. The CDR3 coding sequence is TGTGCCAGCAGTTACTTACAGGGAAGAGGTGGCTACACCTTC. Amino acid sequence: CASSYLQGRGGYTF.

The chain carries TRBV4-1 and TRBJ1-5; the match to TRBD1 covers 7 bases. Trimming removed 1 base from V and 5 bases from J; junction bases left unmatched: 5. CDR3 size: 15 residues. Germline values: CDR1 MGHRA, CDR2 YSYEKL. CDR3 sequence: CASSQGRQGHQPQHF. The CDR3 DNA reads as TGCGCCAGCAGCCAAGGGAGACAGGGTCATCAGCCCCAGCATTTT.

This clonotype has at least ten counts. V usage is TRBV29-1 and J usage is TRBJ2-5; 7 nucleotides line up with TRBD2. V lost 5 bases, J lost 7 bases, and 10 bases stayed unmatched. Germline CDR1 is SQVTM and CDR2 is ANQGSEA. This CDR3 contains 13 residues. CDR3 DNA sequence: TGCAGCGTTTCTAGCGGCATCGGGGGGACCCAGTACTTC. It is translated as CSVSSGIGGTQYF.

This clonotype was observed many times. The gene calls are TRBV6-1 and TRBJ1-4; TRBD1 matches at 8 bases. Looked up from germline, CDR1 is MNHNS and CDR2 is SASEGT. Unmatched junction bases numbered 8, after V lost 6 bases and J lost 8 bases. The CDR3 length is 14 residues. CDR3 DNA: TGTGCCAGCAGGCACCGGGACAGGCAAGAAAAACTGTTTTTT. It specifies CASRHRDRQEKLFF.

This clonotype was detected ten times or more. This chain uses TRBV28 with TRBJ1-5; D call uncertain. The V gene's germline CDR1 is MDHEN and CDR2 SYDVKM. V shed 1 base and J shed 7 bases, with 8 bases lying between them. There are 13 residues in the CDR3. The CDR3 region has the DNA TGTGCCAGCAGTTTATATCGGGAACAGCCCCAGCATTTT. Protein sequence: CASSLYREQPQHF.

This clonotype occurred many times. V and J are TRBV12-3 or TRBV12-4 and TRBJ1-1; TRBD1 matches at 7 bases. This CDR3 contains 12 residues. The V gene end was trimmed by 2 bases and the J gene end by 10 bases; junction bases not matched to a gene: 4. The chain's CDR3 is CASSLFRGAAFF. CDR3 DNA sequence: TGTGCCAGCAGTTTATTCAGGGGGGCAGCTTTCTTT.

This clonotype has just a few counts. The genes are TRBV19 and TRBJ1-5; D possibly corresponds to TRBD1 (6 bases). The CDR3 sequence is 15 residues long. CDR1 is LNHDA and CDR2 is SQIVND in the germline V gene (reference sequence). Trimming took 4 bases from V and 2 from J, leaving 12 bases between them. CDR3 bases: TGTGCCAGTAGTAGACAGGTTTCGGGCAATCAGCCCCAGCATTTT. The encoded protein is CASSRQVSGNQPQHF.

This clonotype was observed many times. This chain connects TRBV2 to TRBJ1-1; D possibly corresponds to TRBD1 (6 bases). Germline lookup yields CDR1 SNHLY and CDR2 FYNNEI. This CDR3 is built from 14 residues. The V end was cut by 7 bases, the J end by 4 bases, with 16 bases between. The CDR3 protein is CASTADRITTEAFF. The CDR3 DNA follows: TGTGCCAGCACCGCAGACAGGATAACCACTGAAGCTTTCTTT.

In its sample, this clonotype was seen a few times. V gene TRBV20-1 combines with J gene TRBJ2-5, with D maybe TRBD2 (5 bases). CDR1 and CDR2 from the germline V gene are DFQATT and SNEGSKA (reference sequence). This CDR3 has 8 amino acids. The CDR3 region is CRAGAQYF. In DNA form, the CDR3 reads TGCAGGGCCGGGGCCCAGTACTTC.

The sample holds many counts of this clonotype. The chain links TRBV6-2 or TRBV6-3 to TRBJ2-2, with D possibly matching TRBD2 (5 bases). This CDR3 is built from 14 residues. The V end was cut by 4 bases, the J end by 4 bases, with 10 bases between. Germline V CDR1 and CDR2: MNHEY, SVGEGT. The CDR3 coding sequence is TGTGCCAGCAGTTCAGAAAGCGGCACCGGGGAGCTGTTTTTT. This sequence encodes CASSSESGTGELFF.

In its sample, this clonotype was seen many times. The genes are TRBV6-1 and TRBJ2-1, with D perhaps matching TRBD1 or TRBD2 (5 bases each). The CDR3 totals 14 residues. CDR1 is MNHNS, CDR2 SASEGT, per germline. Trimming took off 0 bases at V and 5 bases at J, with 8 bases between the two ends. For the CDR3, the DNA is TGTGCCAGCAGTGAAGCAGGGACCCACAATGAGCAGTTCTTC. Its translation is CASSEAGTHNEQFF.

This clonotype appeared many times. This sequence joins TRBV28 and TRBJ1-5; no definite D call. Trimming cost V 0 bases and J 6 bases, with 3 bases left between them. This CDR3 is built from 12 residues. Germline V gives CDR1 MDHEN, CDR2 SYDVKM. The CDR3 reads CASSLWSQPQHF. The CDR3 DNA sequence: TGTGCCAGCAGTTTATGGAGTCAGCCCCAGCATTTT. Based on the CDR3 plus reference TRBV28 and TRBJ1-5, the full variable domain is DVKVTQSSRYLVKRTGEKVFLECVQDMDHENMFWYRQDPGLGLRLIYFSYDVKMKEKGDIPEGYSVSREKKERFSLILESASTNQTSMYLCASSLWSQPQHFGDGTRLSIL.

This clonotype was seen just once. No conserved phenylalanine or tryptophan is present at the end of the CDR3, so a read error is the likely explanation. The V and J genes are TRBV20-1 and TRBJ2-6; D is ambiguous. With 5 bases removed from V and 1 base from J, the gap between germline ends came to 6 bases. The CDR3 covers 13 residues. The germline CDR1 and CDR2 sequences are DFQATT and SNEGSKA (reference sequence). This chain's CDR3 is CSAPESGANVLTL. DNA for the CDR3: TGCAGTGCTCCCGAGTCTGGGGCCAACGTCCTGACTCTC.

This clonotype was recorded a few times. The chain uses TRBV4-1 and TRBJ1-1, with TRBD1 as a possible D gene (6 bases). V was clipped by 3 bases and J by 4 bases, with 15 bases between them. Germline assignment: CDR1 MGHRA and CDR2 YSYEKL. The CDR3 runs to 15 residues. CDR3 amino acids: CASSQGAIFLTEAFF. Written as DNA, the CDR3 is TGCGCCAGCAGCCAGGGGGCGATTTTTCTCACTGAAGCTTTCTTT.

This clonotype was found many times. The chain employs TRBV6-1 and TRBJ2-7; 7 nucleotides line up with TRBD2. The CDR3 is 15 amino acids. From germline, CDR1 is MNHNS and CDR2 SASEGT. J lost 6 bases, V lost 6 bases, and 14 bases had no gene match. Here the CDR3 reads CASSRRGAGSPEQYF. The CDR3 DNA reads TGTGCCAGCAGCCGCCGGGGAGCGGGGAGCCCCGAGCAGTACTTC.

There are many counts of this clonotype. The V call is TRBV11-3, the J call TRBJ2-7, with TRBD2 identical over 8 bases. The CDR3 consists of 14 residues. The junction had 3 bases not matched to a gene; V was cut back by 3 bases and J by 2 bases. Germline CDR1 SGHNT, CDR2 YENEEA. The CDR3 reads CASSFAGGTYEQYF. CDR3 DNA sequence: TGTGCCAGCAGCTTTGCGGGAGGAACCTACGAGCAGTACTTC.

This clonotype has ten or more counts. The chain combines TRBV20-1 with TRBJ2-7, with no clear D. The length of the CDR3 is 11 residues. V was clipped by 1 base and J by 5 bases, with 6 bases between them. Per germline, CDR1 DFQATT and CDR2 SNEGSKA (reference sequence). The CDR3 DNA reads TGCAGTGCTAGAGCGATGAACGAGCAGTACTTC. This translates into CSARAMNEQYF.

The chain employs TRBV6-5 and TRBJ1-2; D not certain. The germline gives CDR1 MNHEY, CDR2 SVGAGI. The CDR3 runs to 16 residues. Between the trimmed V and J ends, which lost 0 bases and 4 bases, there was a span of 15 bases. The CDR3 DNA reads TGTGCCAGCAGTTACTCGACTCCCCTCGGACGCTATGGCTACACCTTC. Translation gives CASSYSTPLGRYGYTF.

This clonotype was found many times. The chain links TRBV28 to TRBJ1-1; a weak D match, TRBD1 (6 bases). CDR3 size: 14 residues. In germline, CDR1 is MDHEN, CDR2 SYDVKM. The V end lost 0 bases, the J end lost 1 base, and 6 bases lay between the germline ends. The CDR3 DNA follows: TGTGCCAGCAGTTTATGGGACAGGAACACTGAAGCTTTCTTT. This codes for CASSLWDRNTEAFF.

The sample holds many counts of this clonotype. This sequence joins TRBV30 and TRBJ1-1; no firm D call. Germline CDR1 reads GTSNPN; CDR2 reads SVGIG (reference sequence). CDR3 length: 12 residues. V shed 0 bases and J shed 8 bases, with 10 bases lying between them. CDR3 sequence: CAWSVVGAEAFF. In nucleotides, the CDR3 is TGTGCCTGGAGTGTGGTGGGCGCGGAAGCTTTCTTT. Using reference TRBV30 and TRBJ1-1 for the parts outside the CDR3, the full variable domain is SQTIHQWPATLVQPVGSPLSLECTVEGTSNPNLYWYRQAAGRGLQLLFYSVGIGQISSEVPQNLSASRPQDRQFILSSKKLLLSDSGFYLCAWSVVGAEAFFGQGTRLTVV.